Included here is one T cell receptor (beta chain) sequence, with context. The antigen remains unidentified. The data originate from a study of T cell repertoires in cytomegalovirus infection. Study at large: An indication of both CMV infection and matching HLA type came from public TCR beta signatures.

CDR1 is SGHVS, CDR2 FQNEAQ, per germline. Trimming took off 1 base at V and 2 bases at J, with 14 bases between the two ends. This CDR3 contains 16 residues. TCRdb reprocessed the reads with MiXCR, giving one entry per CDR3 protein. The sample comprises approximately 1,000,000 distinct CDR3 sequences, around 32% of which are singletons, and around 15% rests with the top ten. The J gene is TRBJ1-2, the V gene TRBV7-8, with no clear D. The material was cultured CD8+ T cells from PBMCs, obtained from culture after CMV antigen stimulation. This TCR derives from a human donor in good health (CMV status not recorded). Some clones in this sample may be carry-over from other donors' samples. The CDR3 sequence is CASSLGARERNYGYTF. The CDR3 nucleotides are TGTGCCAGCAGCTTAGGGGCAAGGGAACGGAACTATGGCTACACCTTC.